The T cell receptor beta chain described here comes from a study of shared clonotypes between healthy human individuals. On this clone: Its antigen is as yet unknown.

Deep was the level used in running the assay. Produced via immunoSEQ multiplex PCR; TCRdb's table is partial and in-frame only. The table lists 300,000 to 400,000 clones, 70% to 75% of them singletons, with 8% to 13% in the top ten. Study findings and constraints: Clonotypes that were shared across a few donors made up around 5% of naive CD4 clonotypes.

CDR3 length: 11 amino acids. Trimming pared 8 bases from V and 12 bases from J, leaving 17 bases between. Germline assignment: CDR1 MDHEN and CDR2 SYDVKM. The J gene is TRBJ2-7, the V gene TRBV28; unclear D gene. The receptor was derived from a man aged 30 to 45 in good health. Sequencing input: memory CD4+ T cells sorted from blood. This sample's subset: CD45RA-negative fraction. The CDR3 region is CASQENRAAYF. CDR3 DNA: TGTGCCAGCCAAGAGAACCGCGCGGCGTACTTC.